A single sample is the source of the 7 T cell receptor beta chains below, sequenced in a study of shared clonotypes between healthy human individuals. Data came from immunoSEQ multiplex PCR; TCRdb stores just in-frame clones and leaves some out. The sample has 800,000 to 1,200,000 clones; around 78% are singletons. Sequencing was done on a sample of memory CD4+ T cells from PBMCs. Regarding subset: CD45RA-negative fraction. These receptors all stem from a man aged 18 to 30 in good health. Some clones in this sample may be carry-over from other donors' samples.

The rearrangement links TRBV5-1 to TRBJ2-3, with 7 bases matching TRBD2. There are 15 residues in the CDR3. The V segment lost 2 bases and the J segment 6 bases; nucleotides outside the gene matches: 9. Germline V CDR1 and CDR2: SGHRS, YFSETQ. The CDR3 DNA reads TGCGCCAGCAGCTTTGGGCTAGCGGCAGGGGATACGCAGTATTTT. Translating it yields CASSFGLAAGDTQYF.

The CDR3 here is CASSVGSQSSYNEQFF. The CDR3 coding sequence is TGTGCCAGCAGCGTAGGGAGCCAAAGCTCCTACAATGAGCAGTTCTTC. The V gene is TRBV9, the J gene TRBJ2-1; D gene uncertain. Trimming stripped 0 bases from V and 0 bases from J, with 10 bases between. The CDR3 length is 16 residues. Germline CDR1 and CDR2: SGDLS and YYNGEE.

The chain employs TRBV27 and TRBJ2-3, with D perhaps TRBD2 (6 bases). CDR3 length: 15 amino acids. V shed 2 bases and J shed 0 bases, with 9 bases lying between them. Looked up from germline, CDR1 is MNHEY and CDR2 is SMNVEV (reference sequence). CDR3 sequence: CASSLMLASTDTQYF. CDR3 DNA: TGTGCCAGCAGTTTAATGCTAGCGAGCACAGATACGCAGTATTTT.

The table lists this clone with a count of one. This chain uses TRBV27 with TRBJ1-1, with TRBD1 matching 9 bases. V gave up 6 bases and J gave up 3 bases; unmatched junction bases: 8. Per germline, CDR1 MNHEY and CDR2 SMNVEV (reference sequence). The CDR3 is 15 residues long. The CDR3, as DNA: TGTGCCAGCAGGGGGACAGGGAGTAGGGACACTGAAGCTTTCTTT. Protein: CASRGTGSRDTEAFF.

The V call is TRBV29-1, the J call TRBJ2-3; TRBD2 agrees at 7 bases. Germline V gives CDR1 SQVTM, CDR2 ANQGSEA. The CDR3 covers 14 residues. With V trimmed by 6 bases and J by 2 bases, 8 bases remained unmatched. The CDR3 DNA is TGCAGCGTGCCCTTAGCGGGTTCCACAGATACGCAGTATTTT. It is translated as CSVPLAGSTDTQYF.

The chain links TRBV7-8 to TRBJ2-5, with 11 bases aligning to TRBD2. This CDR3 spans 16 amino acids. Germline assignment: CDR1 SGHVS and CDR2 FQNEAQ. The trim removed 1 base at V and 4 bases at J, leaving 5 bases unmatched. In nucleotides, the CDR3 is TGTGCCAGCAGCTTAGGGGTAGCGGGAGGGCCAGAGACCCAGTACTTC. Its translation is CASSLGVAGGPETQYF.

V and J are TRBV7-9 and TRBJ2-2; D may match TRBD1 or TRBD2 (6 bases each). Germline V gene sequence: CDR1 SEHNR, CDR2 FQNEAQ (reference sequence). Trimming removed 6 bases from V and 5 bases from J, with 13 bases in between. The CDR3 extends over 14 amino acids. This CDR3 is CASRKGGQTGELFF. For the CDR3, the DNA is TGTGCCAGCAGAAAGGGGGGTCAAACCGGGGAGCTGTTTTTT.